The 4 T cell receptor beta chains presented below share a single source sample, sequenced in a study of T-cell memory formation after mild COVID-19. Each CDR3 protein is one row after TCRdb ran MiXCR on the 5' RACE reads. The sample consists of about 160,000 distinct CDR3 sequences, less than 40% of them appearing once. Sequencing input: PBMCs or a T cell subset sorted from them (not recorded which). Receptors were obtained from an adult woman who had mild COVID-19 (a few samples of this study predate the infection). Cell type and time point are not known.

This chain joins TRBV6-1 and TRBJ2-6, with D possibly TRBD2 on 5 matching bases. This CDR3 comprises 18 residues. CDR1 and CDR2 (germline): MNHNS, SASEGT. Trimming stripped 5 bases from V and 0 bases from J, with 17 bases between. In DNA form, the CDR3 reads TGTGCCAGCAGTTCCCAGACGAGGGCGAGCTCTGGGGCCAACGTCCTGACTTTC. Translating it yields CASSSQTRASSGANVLTF.

The V call is TRBV7-9, the J call TRBJ2-7, with 11 bases lining up with TRBD2. The V and J ends lost 1 base and 3 bases, in that order; junction bases with no gene match: 8. This CDR3 is 17 amino acids long. Germline V gene sequence: CDR1 SEHNR, CDR2 FQNEAQ (reference sequence). The CDR3 region is CASSLDTSGSRFYEQYF. The CDR3 DNA is TGTGCCAGCAGCTTAGACACTAGCGGGAGTAGGTTCTACGAGCAGTACTTC.

This clonotype was counted between two and nine times. The chain has TRBV5-6 and TRBJ2-1; unclear D gene. Trimming took off 4 bases at V and 0 bases at J, with 8 bases between the two ends. CDR3 length: 14 amino acids. The germline V gene encodes CDR1 SGHDT and CDR2 YYEEEE. CDR3 protein: CASSHPLSYNEQFF. CDR3 nucleotide sequence: TGTGCCAGCAGCCATCCCCTCTCCTACAATGAGCAGTTCTTC.

The sample holds many counts of this clonotype. The chain uses TRBV6-4 and TRBJ2-3; 8 bases fit TRBD2. The trim removed 3 bases at V and 2 bases at J, leaving 1 base unmatched. Per the germline V gene, CDR1 is MRHNA and CDR2 is SNTAGT. The CDR3 spans 14 residues. This CDR3 reads CASSEAGATDTQYF. The CDR3 DNA is TGTGCCAGCAGTGAAGCGGGGGCCACAGATACGCAGTATTTT.